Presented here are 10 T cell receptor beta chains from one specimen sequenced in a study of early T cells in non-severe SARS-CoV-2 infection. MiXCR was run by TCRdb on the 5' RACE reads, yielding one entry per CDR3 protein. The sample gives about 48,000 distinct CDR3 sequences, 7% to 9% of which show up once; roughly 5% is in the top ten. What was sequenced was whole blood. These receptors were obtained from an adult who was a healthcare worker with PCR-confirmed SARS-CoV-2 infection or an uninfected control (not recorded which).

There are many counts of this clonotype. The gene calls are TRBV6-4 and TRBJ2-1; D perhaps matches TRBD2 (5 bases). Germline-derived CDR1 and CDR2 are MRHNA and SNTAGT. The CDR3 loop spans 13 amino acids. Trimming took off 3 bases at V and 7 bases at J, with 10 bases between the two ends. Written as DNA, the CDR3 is TGTGCCAGCAGTGAAGGGCTAGCAAATGAGCAGTTCTTC. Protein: CASSEGLANEQFF.

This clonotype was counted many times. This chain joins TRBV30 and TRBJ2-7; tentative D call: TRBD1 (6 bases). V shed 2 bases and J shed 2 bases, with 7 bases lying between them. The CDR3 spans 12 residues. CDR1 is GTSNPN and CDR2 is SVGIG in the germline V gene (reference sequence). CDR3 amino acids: CAWSQGTYEQYF. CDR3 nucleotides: TGTGCCTGGAGTCAGGGGACCTACGAGCAGTACTTC.

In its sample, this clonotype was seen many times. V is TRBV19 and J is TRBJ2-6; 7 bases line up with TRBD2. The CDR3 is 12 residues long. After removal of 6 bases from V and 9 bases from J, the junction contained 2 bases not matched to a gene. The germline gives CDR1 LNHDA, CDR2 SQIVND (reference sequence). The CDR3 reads CASRAGYNVLTF. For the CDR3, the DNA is TGTGCCAGTAGAGCGGGGTACAACGTCCTGACTTTC.

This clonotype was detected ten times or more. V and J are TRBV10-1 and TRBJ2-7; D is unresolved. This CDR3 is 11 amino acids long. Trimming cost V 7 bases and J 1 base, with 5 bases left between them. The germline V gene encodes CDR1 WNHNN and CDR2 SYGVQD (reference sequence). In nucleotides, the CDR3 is TGCGCCAGCAACTTATCCTACGAGCAGTACTTC. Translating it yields CASNLSYEQYF.

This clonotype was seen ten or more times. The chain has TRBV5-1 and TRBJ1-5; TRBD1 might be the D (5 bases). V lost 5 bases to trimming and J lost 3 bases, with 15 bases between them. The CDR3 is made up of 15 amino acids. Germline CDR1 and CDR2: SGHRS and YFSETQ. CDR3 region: CASSRDGALNQPQHF. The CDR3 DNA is TGCGCCAGCAGTAGGGACGGAGCCCTCAATCAGCCCCAGCATTTT.

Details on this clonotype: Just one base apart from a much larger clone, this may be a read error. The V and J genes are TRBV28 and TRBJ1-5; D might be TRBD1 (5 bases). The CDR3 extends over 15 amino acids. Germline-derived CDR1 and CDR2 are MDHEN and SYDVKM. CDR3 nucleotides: TGTGCCAGCACCCGACAGATTAATAGCAATCAGCACCAGCATTTT. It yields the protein CASTRQINSNQHQHF.

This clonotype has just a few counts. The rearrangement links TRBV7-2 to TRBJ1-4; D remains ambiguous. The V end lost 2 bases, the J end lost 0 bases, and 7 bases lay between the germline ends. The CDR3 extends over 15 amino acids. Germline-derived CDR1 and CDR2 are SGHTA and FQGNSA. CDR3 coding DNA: TGTGCCAGCAGCTTATTTGGTGCAACTAATGAAAAACTGTTTTTT. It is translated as CASSLFGATNEKLFF.

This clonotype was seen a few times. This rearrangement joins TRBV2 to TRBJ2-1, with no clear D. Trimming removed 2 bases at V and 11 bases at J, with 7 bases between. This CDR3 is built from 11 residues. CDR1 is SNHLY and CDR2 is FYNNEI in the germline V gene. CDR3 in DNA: TGTGCCAGCAGTGAAAGTCAGAAGCAGTTCTTC. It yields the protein CASSESQKQFF.

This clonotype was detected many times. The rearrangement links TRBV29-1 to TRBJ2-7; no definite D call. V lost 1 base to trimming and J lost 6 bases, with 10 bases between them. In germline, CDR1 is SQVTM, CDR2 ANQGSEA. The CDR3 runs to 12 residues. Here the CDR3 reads CSVEASVGEQYF. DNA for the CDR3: TGCAGCGTTGAAGCGTCAGTCGGCGAGCAGTACTTC.

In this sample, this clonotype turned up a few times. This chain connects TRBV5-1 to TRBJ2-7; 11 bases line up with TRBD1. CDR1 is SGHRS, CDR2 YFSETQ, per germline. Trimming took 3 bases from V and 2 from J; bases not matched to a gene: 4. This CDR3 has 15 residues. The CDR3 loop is CASSSGQGVPYEQYF. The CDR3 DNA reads TGCGCCAGCAGCTCGGGACAGGGGGTACCCTACGAGCAGTACTTC. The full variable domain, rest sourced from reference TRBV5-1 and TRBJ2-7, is KAGVTQTPRYLIKTRGQQVTLSCSPISGHRSVSWYQQTPGQGLQFLFEYFSETQRNKGNFPGRFSGRQFSNSRSEMNVSTLELGDSALYLCASSSGQGVPYEQYFGPGTRLTVT.